This T cell receptor beta chain was documented in a study of blood T cell repertoires in COVID-19. CDR1 and CDR2 from the germline V gene are DFQATT and SNEGSKA (reference sequence). Trimming at V came to 3 bases and at J to 4 bases, leaving 18 bases not matched to a gene. The CDR3 runs to 18 residues. Study members were between 18 and 89 years old and lived in 20 to 30 US regions. In the authors' workflow: How many nucleated cells were present was estimated from reference gene primer amplification. Profiling relied on immunoSEQ multiplex PCR, and the TCRdb table lists in-frame clones only, not all of them. V, J and clone size are taken as reported in that table, and D and trimming were inferred from the DNA itself. In the table there are about 350,000 clones, around nine tenths of which are singletons.

The chain couples TRBV20-1 to TRBJ2-3; 8 positions match TRBD2. The receptor was isolated from a woman in her 30s who had been exposed to COVID-19. Sequenced: PBMCs or T cells enriched from blood (not recorded which). CDR3 DNA sequence: TGCAGTGCTAGTCTTATCAGCGGGAGTGGGGGTGGCGCAGATACGCAGTATTTT. This sequence encodes CSASLISGSGGGADTQYF.